Following are 2 T cell receptor beta chains from one sample sequenced in a study of blood T cell repertoires in COVID-19. Profiling relied on immunoSEQ multiplex PCR, and the TCRdb table lists in-frame clones only, not all of them. Among roughly 230,000 clones listed, around 87% were seen once. Input material: peripheral blood. The receptor source for this set is a woman between 55 and 75 years old with COVID-19, enrolled during active disease.

The chain recombines TRBV4-3 with TRBJ2-3; no clear D gene. The CDR3 is made up of 15 amino acids. With 1 base removed from V and 6 bases from J, the gap between germline ends came to 14 bases. Per germline, CDR1 LGHNA and CDR2 YSLEER. The CDR3 region is CASSQVFGALDTQYF. The CDR3 DNA reads TGCGCCAGCAGCCAAGTTTTCGGAGCGCTGGATACGCAGTATTTT.

V gene TRBV21-1 combines with J gene TRBJ1-4. TRBV21-1 is a known pseudogene. CDR3 length: 14 amino acids. CDR3 sequence: CASSKRSTNEKLFF. CDR3 nucleotide sequence: TGTGCCAGCAGCAAGAGGAGCACTAATGAAAAACTGTTTTTT.